This T cell receptor (beta chain) came from a study of PD-1 blockade in mismatch repair-deficient tumors. Across the whole study: Enrolled about 2012-2016, patients had progressing, pretreated mismatch repair-deficient cancers of about a dozen types. Broader study findings: Tumor-resident clones, often absent from pretreatment blood, expanded after pembrolizumab and then contracted.

In the case of this clone: Its antigen remains unknown.

CDR3 length: 19 residues. Germline V gene sequence: CDR1 LGHNA, CDR2 YSLEER. V was clipped by 0 bases and J by 0 bases, with 15 bases between them. All patients were mismatch repair deficient, assessed by either PCR or immunohistochemistry. Libraries were prepared by immunoSEQ multiplex PCR; TCRdb keeps only in-frame clonotypes and omits some of them. Seen here are about 40,000 clones, about 85% observed once, and the top ten hold over 20%. The material sequenced was peripheral blood, taken 4 weeks after starting pembrolizumab. The rearrangement joins TRBV4-3 to TRBJ2-6; D not resolved. This TCR came from an adult with mismatch repair-deficient cancer. This CDR3 reads CASSQDLDGHHSGANVLTF. The CDR3 DNA is TGCGCCAGCAGCCAAGATTTGGACGGTCACCACTCTGGGGCCAACGTCCTGACTTTC.